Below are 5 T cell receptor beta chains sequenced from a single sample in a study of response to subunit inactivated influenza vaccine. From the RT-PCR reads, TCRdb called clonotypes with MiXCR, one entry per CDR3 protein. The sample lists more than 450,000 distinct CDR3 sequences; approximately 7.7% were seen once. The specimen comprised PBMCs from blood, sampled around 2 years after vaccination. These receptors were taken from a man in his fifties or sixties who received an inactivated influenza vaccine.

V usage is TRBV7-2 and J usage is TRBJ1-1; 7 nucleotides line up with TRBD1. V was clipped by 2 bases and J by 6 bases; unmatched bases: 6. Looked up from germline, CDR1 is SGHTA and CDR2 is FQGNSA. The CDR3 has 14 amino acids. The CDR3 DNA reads TGTGCCAGCAGCTTAAAAGGAGGGGGCGCTGAAGCTTTCTTT. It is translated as CASSLKGGGAEAFF.

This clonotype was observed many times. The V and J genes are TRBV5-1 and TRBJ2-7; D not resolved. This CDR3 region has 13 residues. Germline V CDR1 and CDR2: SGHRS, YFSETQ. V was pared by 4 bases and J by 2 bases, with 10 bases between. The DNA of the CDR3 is TGCGCCAGCAGCAAAGACGGAGCCTACGAGCAGTACTTC. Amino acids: CASSKDGAYEQYF.

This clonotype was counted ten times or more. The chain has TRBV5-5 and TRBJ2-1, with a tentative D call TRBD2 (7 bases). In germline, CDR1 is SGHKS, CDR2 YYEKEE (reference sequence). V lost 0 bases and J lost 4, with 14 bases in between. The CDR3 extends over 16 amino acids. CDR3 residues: CASSLEVRGGYNEQFF. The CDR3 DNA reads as TGTGCCAGCAGCTTGGAAGTAAGGGGGGGGTACAATGAGCAGTTCTTC.

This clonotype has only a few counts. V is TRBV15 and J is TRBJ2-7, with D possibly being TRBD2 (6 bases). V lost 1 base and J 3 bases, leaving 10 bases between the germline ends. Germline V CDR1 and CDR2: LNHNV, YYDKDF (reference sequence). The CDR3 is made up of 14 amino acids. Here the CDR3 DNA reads TGTGCCACCAGCAGAGCGGACGGGGGCTACGAGCAGTACTTC. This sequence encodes CATSRADGGYEQYF.

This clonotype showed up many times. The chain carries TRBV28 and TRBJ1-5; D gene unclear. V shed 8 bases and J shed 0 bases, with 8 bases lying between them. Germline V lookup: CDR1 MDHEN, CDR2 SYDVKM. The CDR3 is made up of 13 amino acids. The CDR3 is CASHRDSNQPQHF. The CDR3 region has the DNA TGTGCCAGCCACAGAGATAGCAATCAGCCCCAGCATTTT.